This T cell receptor (beta chain) was found in a study of beta chain features in type 1 diabetes. Overall study results and limits: Fewer insertions but more deletions were seen at VDJ junctions in type 1 diabetes patients. The similarity of naive, central memory and Treg TCRB repertoires appeared greater among patients than among healthy donors. There was a moderate but significant shortening of TCRB CDR3s in all four CD4+ subsets of Type 1 diabetes patients. Any HLA type influence on TCRB rearrangement was left unresolved here.

Details on this clone: Its antigen remains unknown.

cDNA synthesis used the whole RNA isolate, giving expressed TCRB sequences. TCRdb's copy holds only in-frame clones and misses some; the assay was immunoSEQ multiplex PCR. The table shows 680,000 or so clones, with roughly 13% occurring only once. Every donor had blood drawn once into heparin, around 100 mL on average. Per germline, CDR1 SGHRS and CDR2 YFSETQ. The ends lost 0 bases at V and 2 bases at J; junction bases unmatched: 8. The CDR3 runs to 17 residues. Sequencing was done on a sample of naive CD4+ T cells from blood. The origin of this receptor is a man aged 18 to 35 with type 1 diabetes. This chain joins TRBV5-1 and TRBJ2-3; 8 positions agree with TRBD2. The CDR3 DNA sequence: TGCGCCAGCAGCTTGGCCATGTTAGCGGGACACACAGATACGCAGTATTTT. It translates to CASSLAMLAGHTDTQYF.